These 17 T cell receptor beta chains were sequenced from one sample in a study of T cell changes during pregnancy in multiple sclerosis. Sequenced by immunoSEQ multiplex PCR; TCRdb stores in-frame clones only, minus some. The top ten clones hold around 9.2% of a sample with more than 35,000 clones, about 90% of them seen once. The sequencing used CD8+ T cells from peripheral blood mononuclear cells, collected after pregnancy. Every receptor here comes from a female donor with multiple sclerosis, enrolled in a pregnancy study.

The chain combines TRBV18 with TRBJ2-7, with 7 bases that match TRBD1. J gave up 2 bases and V 3 bases, and 7 bases lay outside the gene matches. Germline CDR1 is KGHSH and CDR2 is LQKENI. The CDR3 is 15 amino acids. CDR3: CASSPVRGPPYEQYF. The CDR3 DNA sequence: TGTGCCAGCTCACCGGTGAGGGGGCCGCCCTACGAGCAGTACTTC.

This sequence joins TRBV30 and TRBJ2-7, with TRBD1 matching over 9 bases. The CDR3 is made up of 16 amino acids. The trim removed 0 bases at V and 4 bases at J, leaving 10 bases unmatched. Germline CDR1 reads GTSNPN; CDR2 reads SVGIG (reference sequence). The CDR3 DNA follows: TGTGCCTGGAGTGTACCGAAGGGACAGGGAATGTACGAGCAGTACTTC. Translated, it gives CAWSVPKGQGMYEQYF.

The chain couples TRBV27 to TRBJ2-7; weak D call: TRBD2 (6 bases). The CDR3 is 12 amino acids. CDR1 and CDR2 from the germline V gene are MNHEY and SMNVEV (reference sequence). The V end lost 4 bases, the J end lost 6 bases, and 10 bases lay between the germline ends. The CDR3 DNA reads TGTGCCAGCAGTTACCCCGGGGGCGAGCAGTACTTC. This sequence encodes CASSYPGGEQYF.

The gene calls are TRBV16 and TRBJ2-7; 10 bases are a match to TRBD1. The CDR3 extends over 16 amino acids. V gave up 4 bases and J gave up 2 bases; unmatched junction bases: 8. The germline CDR1 and CDR2 sequences are KGHSY and FQNENV. The CDR3 loop is CASSLTAGQGAYEQYF. CDR3 sequence (DNA): TGTGCCAGCAGCCTGACCGCAGGACAGGGGGCCTACGAGCAGTACTTC.

This chain uses TRBV27 with TRBJ1-1, with a weak D call TRBD1 (5 bases). This CDR3 has 14 amino acids. Trimming removed 5 bases at V and 0 bases at J, with 10 bases between. The V gene's germline CDR1 is MNHEY and CDR2 SMNVEV (reference sequence). CDR3 DNA: TGTGCCAGCAGTAGCCGACAGCTGAACACTGAAGCTTTCTTT. Its protein is CASSSRQLNTEAFF.

The rearrangement uses TRBV5-5 and TRBJ2-7; 9 bases are a match to TRBD1. The CDR3 totals 15 residues. Trimming at V came to 3 bases and at J to 5 bases, leaving 9 bases not matched to a gene. Germline V gene lookup returns CDR1 SGHKS and CDR2 YYEKEE (reference sequence). The DNA of the CDR3 is TGTGCCAGCAGCTCGGGGCGGGACAGGGAGCACGAGCAGTACTTC. This encodes CASSSGRDREHEQYF.

The V call is TRBV7-9, the J call TRBJ2-7; the D gene is possibly TRBD2 (6 bases). The CDR3 runs to 13 residues. Germline V gene sequence: CDR1 SEHNR, CDR2 FQNEAQ (reference sequence). Between the trimmed V and J ends, which lost 3 bases and 3 bases, there was a span of 9 bases. This CDR3 is CASSFEGLYEQYF. For the CDR3, the DNA is TGTGCCAGCAGCTTTGAGGGACTCTACGAGCAGTACTTC. Supplemented by reference TRBV7-9 and TRBJ2-7, the full variable domain reads DTGVSQNPRHKITKRGQNVTFRCDPISEHNRLYWYRQTLGQGPEFLTYFQNEAQLEKSRLLSDRFSAERPKGSFSTLEIQRTEQGDSAMYLCASSFEGLYEQYFGPGTRLTVT.

This rearrangement joins TRBV6-6 to TRBJ2-5; 15 nucleotides align to TRBD2. Germline V gene data show CDR1 as MNHNY and CDR2 as SVGAGI (reference sequence). V gave up 5 bases and J gave up 2 bases; unmatched junction bases: 3. There are 16 residues in the CDR3. The CDR3 region has the DNA TGTGCCAGCAGTCCCGGACTAGCGGGAGGGCAAGAGACCCAGTACTTC. Translated: CASSPGLAGGQETQYF.

The DNA of the CDR3 is TGTGCCAGCAGTGACTCGAGTAACTCGCAGTATTTT. Amino acids: CASSDSSNSQYF. The V and J genes are TRBV6-4 and TRBJ2-3; no definite D call. The CDR3 loop spans 12 amino acids. V gave up 0 bases and J gave up 10 bases, with 8 bases separating them. Germline-derived CDR1 and CDR2 are MRHNA and SNTAGT.

The rearrangement links TRBV6-1 to TRBJ1-3, with D tentatively TRBD1 (6 bases). V was pared by 6 bases and J by 2 bases, with 11 bases between. This CDR3 has 14 amino acids. Per germline, CDR1 MNHNS and CDR2 SASEGT. Here the CDR3 reads CASSVHRAGNTIYF. CDR3 sequence (DNA): TGTGCCAGCAGCGTCCACAGGGCTGGAAACACCATATATTTT.

The chain has TRBV6-4 and TRBJ1-5; D not resolved. V lost 10 bases, J lost 3 bases, and 16 bases lay in between. Germline CDR1 and CDR2: MRHNA and SNTAGT. The CDR3 has 14 residues. CDR3 loop: CAILRGVNNQPQHF. The CDR3 bases are TGTGCCATCCTTCGAGGAGTGAACAATCAGCCCCAGCATTTT.

The rearrangement joins TRBV11-2 to TRBJ2-7, with no clear D. Germline lookup yields CDR1 SGHAT and CDR2 FQNNGV. V gave up 2 bases and J gave up 3 bases, with 17 bases separating them. The CDR3 covers 16 residues. The CDR3 region has the DNA TGTGCCAGCAGCTTATCCGGATCCTACCTAGGCTACGAGCAGTACTTC. It is translated as CASSLSGSYLGYEQYF.

This chain links TRBV6-1 with TRBJ1-1, with D uncertain. Germline assignment: CDR1 MNHNS and CDR2 SASEGT. This CDR3 is built from 14 residues. V was shortened by 1 base and J by 3 bases, with 9 bases between the two germline ends. The CDR3 DNA sequence: TGTGCCAGCAGTGAAGGGCCCCCGCACACTGAAGCTTTCTTT. Translating it yields CASSEGPPHTEAFF.

This rearrangement joins TRBV4-1 to TRBJ1-1; 7 bases fit TRBD1. After removal of 0 bases from V and 1 base from J, the junction contained 8 bases not matched to a gene. The CDR3 has 17 amino acids. CDR1 is MGHRA and CDR2 is YSYEKL in the germline V gene. This CDR3 reads CASSQDGRGMGNTEAFF. CDR3 nucleotides: TGCGCCAGCAGCCAAGATGGCAGGGGGATGGGGAACACTGAAGCTTTCTTT.

V and J are TRBV9 and TRBJ2-1, with D possibly matching TRBD1 (6 bases). Germline assignment: CDR1 SGDLS and CDR2 YYNGEE. Trimming took 3 bases from V and 5 from J, leaving 21 bases between them. CDR3 size: 17 residues. Here the CDR3 reads CASSGEGSGTPHNEQFF. The CDR3 DNA reads as TGTGCCAGCAGCGGAGAAGGATCCGGGACACCTCACAATGAGCAGTTCTTC.

This chain connects TRBV30 to TRBJ2-7; 7 bases match TRBD1. V trimming: 8 bases; J trimming: 3 bases; junction bases outside the gene matches: 7. CDR1 is GTSNPN, CDR2 SVGIG, per germline (reference sequence). The CDR3 has 12 residues. Written as DNA, the CDR3 is TGTGCCGGCCGGGACAGACACTACGAGCAGTACTTC. This translates into CAGRDRHYEQYF.

This sequence joins TRBV7-2 and TRBJ2-5; possible D gene TRBD2, 5 bases. Germline V gene sequence: CDR1 SGHTA, CDR2 FQGNSA. This CDR3 contains 15 residues. Between the trimmed V and J ends, which lost 1 base and 5 bases, there was a span of 14 bases. As DNA, the CDR3 is TGTGCCAGCAGCTTAGATCGACTGGCTAGCGAGACCCAGTACTTC. This gives the protein CASSLDRLASETQYF. The full variable domain, rest sourced from reference TRBV7-2 and TRBJ2-5, is GAGVSQSPSNKVTEKGKDVELRCDPISGHTALYWYRQSLGQGLEFLIYFQGNSAPDKSGLPSDRFSAERTGGSVSTLTIQRTQQEDSAVYLCASSLDRLASETQYFGPGTRLLVL.